The clone carrying this T cell receptor (beta chain) was picked up one time. The protocol was immunoSEQ multiplex PCR, while the TCRdb copy is restricted to in-frame clones and leaves out a portion. The data contain about 220,000 clones, 75% to 95% of them seen just once; the ten biggest clones take up 1% to 1.2%. This record belongs to a study of cytomegalovirus exposure and HLA in healthy donors. Looked up from germline, CDR1 is SGHDN and CDR2 is FVKESK. This CDR3 spans 13 amino acids. Trimming took off 4 bases at V and 0 bases at J, with 6 bases between the two ends. This sequence originates from a woman younger than 30 in good health and CMV-seronegative. V usage is TRBV14 and J usage is TRBJ1-1; D gene ambiguous. The specimen was PBMCs. The CDR3 spells CASSPQMNTEAFF. The DNA of the CDR3 is TGTGCCAGCAGCCCCCAGATGAACACTGAAGCTTTCTTT.